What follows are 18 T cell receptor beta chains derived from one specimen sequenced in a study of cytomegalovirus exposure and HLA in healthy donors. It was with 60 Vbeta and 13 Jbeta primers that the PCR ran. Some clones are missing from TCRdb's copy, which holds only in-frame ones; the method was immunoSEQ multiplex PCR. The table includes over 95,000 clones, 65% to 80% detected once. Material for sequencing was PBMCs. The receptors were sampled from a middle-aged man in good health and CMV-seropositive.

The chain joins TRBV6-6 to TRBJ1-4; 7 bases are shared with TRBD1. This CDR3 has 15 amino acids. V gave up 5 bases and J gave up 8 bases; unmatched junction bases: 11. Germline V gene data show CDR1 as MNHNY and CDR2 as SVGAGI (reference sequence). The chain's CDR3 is CASSHIGQVGEKLFF. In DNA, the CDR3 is TGTGCCAGCAGTCACATAGGACAGGTGGGCGAAAAACTGTTTTTT.

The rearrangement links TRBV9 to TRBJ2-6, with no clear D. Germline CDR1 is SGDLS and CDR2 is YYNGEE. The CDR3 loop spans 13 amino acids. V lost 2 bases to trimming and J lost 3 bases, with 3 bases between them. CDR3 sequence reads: CASSVFGANVLTF. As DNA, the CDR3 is TGTGCCAGCAGCGTCTTTGGGGCCAACGTCCTGACTTTC.

The CDR3 DNA reads TGTGCCAGCAGCCGGGACAGGGTCGACTATGGCTACACCTTC. Translating gives CASSRDRVDYGYTF. The chain recombines TRBV5-8 with TRBJ1-2, with 9 nucleotides matching TRBD1. CDR3 length equals 14 residues. The junction had 4 bases not matched to a gene; V was cut back by 4 bases and J by 3 bases. CDR1 is SGHTS, CDR2 YDEGEE, per germline.

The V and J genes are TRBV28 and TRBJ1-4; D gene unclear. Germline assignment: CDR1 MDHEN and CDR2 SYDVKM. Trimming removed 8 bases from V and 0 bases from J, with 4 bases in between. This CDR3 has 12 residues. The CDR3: CASRSTNEKLFF. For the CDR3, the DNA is TGTGCCAGCCGGTCAACTAATGAAAAACTGTTTTTT.

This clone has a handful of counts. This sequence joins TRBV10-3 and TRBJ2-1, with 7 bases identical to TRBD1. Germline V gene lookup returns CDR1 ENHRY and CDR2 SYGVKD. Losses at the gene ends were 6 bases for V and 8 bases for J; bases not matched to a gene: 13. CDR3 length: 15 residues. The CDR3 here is CAIRWDSLPPHEQFF. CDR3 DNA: TGTGCCATCAGGTGGGACAGCCTACCCCCCCATGAGCAGTTCTTC.

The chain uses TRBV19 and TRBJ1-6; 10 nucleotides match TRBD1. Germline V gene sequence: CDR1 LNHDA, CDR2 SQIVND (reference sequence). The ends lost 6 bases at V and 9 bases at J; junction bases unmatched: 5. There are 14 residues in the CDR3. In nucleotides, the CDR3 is TGTGCCAGTAGGGGACAGGGGTTACCTTCACCCCTCCACTTT. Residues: CASRGQGLPSPLHF.

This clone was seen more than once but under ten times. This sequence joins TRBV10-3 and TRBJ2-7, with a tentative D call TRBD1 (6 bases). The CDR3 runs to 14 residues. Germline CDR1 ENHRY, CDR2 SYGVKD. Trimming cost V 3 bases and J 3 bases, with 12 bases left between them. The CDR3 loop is CAISDSRGRYEQYF. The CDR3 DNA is TGTGCCATCAGTGATTCCAGGGGCCGCTACGAGCAGTACTTC.

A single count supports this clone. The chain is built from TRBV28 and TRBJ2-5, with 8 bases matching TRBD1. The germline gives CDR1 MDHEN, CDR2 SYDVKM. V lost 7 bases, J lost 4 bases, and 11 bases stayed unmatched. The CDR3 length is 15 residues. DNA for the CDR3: TGTGCCAGCAACAAGGTGGCAGGGGGCGCAGAGACCCAGTACTTC. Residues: CASNKVAGGAETQYF.

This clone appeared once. The CDR3 sequence is CASSDRQAHDTDTQYF. DNA of the CDR3: TGTGCCAGCAGTGACCGACAGGCCCATGACACAGATACGCAGTATTTT. The chain uses TRBV6-1 and TRBJ2-3, with D maybe TRBD1 (6 bases). Deletions cut 3 bases from V and 2 bases from J, with 15 bases between. Germline V gene lookup returns CDR1 MNHNS and CDR2 SASEGT. This CDR3 region has 16 residues.

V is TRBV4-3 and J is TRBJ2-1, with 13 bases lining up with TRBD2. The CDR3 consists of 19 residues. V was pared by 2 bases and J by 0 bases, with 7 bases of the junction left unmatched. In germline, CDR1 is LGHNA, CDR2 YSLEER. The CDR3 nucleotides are TGCGCCAGCAGCCAACTGACTAGCGGGGGGTCCTCCTCCTACAATGAGCAGTTCTTC. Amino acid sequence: CASSQLTSGGSSSYNEQFF.

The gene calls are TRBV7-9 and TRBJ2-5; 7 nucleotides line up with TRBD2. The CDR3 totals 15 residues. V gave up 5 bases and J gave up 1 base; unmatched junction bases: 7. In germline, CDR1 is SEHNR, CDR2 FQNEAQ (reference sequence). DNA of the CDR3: TGTGCCAGCAGCGTTACTAGGGAGGGCCAAGAGACCCAGTACTTC. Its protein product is CASSVTREGQETQYF.

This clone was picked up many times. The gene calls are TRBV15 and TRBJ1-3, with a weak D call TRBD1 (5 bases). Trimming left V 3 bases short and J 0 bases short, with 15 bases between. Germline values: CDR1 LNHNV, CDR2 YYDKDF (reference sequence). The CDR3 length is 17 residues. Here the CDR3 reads CATSRGIVGGSGNTIYF. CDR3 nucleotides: TGTGCCACCAGCAGGGGCATCGTGGGGGGCTCTGGAAACACCATATATTTT. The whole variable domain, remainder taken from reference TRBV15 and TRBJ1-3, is DAMVIQNPRYQVTQFGKPVTLSCSQTLNHNVMYWYQQKSSQAPKLLFHYYDKDFNNEADTPDNFQSRRPNTSFCFLDIRSPGLGDTAMYLCATSRGIVGGSGNTIYFGEGSWLTVV.

Written as DNA, the CDR3 is TGTGCCAGCAGCTTGTTTGCCGGGTATGCCCCGAACACCGGGGAGCTGTTTTTT. Protein product: CASSLFAGYAPNTGELFF. The chain carries TRBV5-6 and TRBJ2-2; D unresolved. Germline-derived CDR1 and CDR2 are SGHDT and YYEEEE. This CDR3 is 18 amino acids long. V was cut by 1 base and J by 0 bases, with 16 bases left in between.

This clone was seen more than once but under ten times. CDR3 coding DNA: TGTGCCAGCAGCTTGGTCGCGGGGACCACAGATACGCAGTATTTT. Translated: CASSLVAGTTDTQYF. The V call is TRBV5-4, the J call TRBJ2-3; D is perhaps TRBD2 (6 bases). V was clipped by 0 bases and J by 2 bases, with 10 bases between them. CDR1 is SGHNT, CDR2 YYREEE, per germline (reference sequence). This CDR3 spans 15 amino acids.

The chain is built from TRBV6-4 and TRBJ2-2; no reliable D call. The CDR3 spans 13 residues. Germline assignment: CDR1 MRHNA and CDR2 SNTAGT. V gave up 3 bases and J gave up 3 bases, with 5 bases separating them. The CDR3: CASSESDTGELFF. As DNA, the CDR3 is TGTGCCAGCAGTGAATCCGACACCGGGGAGCTGTTTTTT.

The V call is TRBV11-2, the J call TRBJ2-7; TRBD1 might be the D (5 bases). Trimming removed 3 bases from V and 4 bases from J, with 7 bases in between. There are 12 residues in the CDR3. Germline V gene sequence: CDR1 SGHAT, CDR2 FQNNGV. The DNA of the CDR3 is TGTGCCAGCAGCTTTAGGGGTTACGAGCAGTACTTC. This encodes CASSFRGYEQYF.

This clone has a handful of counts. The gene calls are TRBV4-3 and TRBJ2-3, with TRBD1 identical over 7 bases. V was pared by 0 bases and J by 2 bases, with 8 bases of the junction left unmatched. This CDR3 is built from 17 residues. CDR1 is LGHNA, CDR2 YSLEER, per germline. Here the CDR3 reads CASSQEYEGAFTDTQYF. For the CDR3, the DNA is TGCGCCAGCAGCCAAGAATACGAGGGGGCATTCACAGATACGCAGTATTTT.

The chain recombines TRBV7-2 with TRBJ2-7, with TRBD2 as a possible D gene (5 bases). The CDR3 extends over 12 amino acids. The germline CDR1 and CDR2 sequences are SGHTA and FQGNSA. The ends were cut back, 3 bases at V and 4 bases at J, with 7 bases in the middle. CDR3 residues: CASSFPGYEQYF. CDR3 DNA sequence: TGTGCCAGCAGCTTCCCGGGGTACGAGCAGTACTTC.